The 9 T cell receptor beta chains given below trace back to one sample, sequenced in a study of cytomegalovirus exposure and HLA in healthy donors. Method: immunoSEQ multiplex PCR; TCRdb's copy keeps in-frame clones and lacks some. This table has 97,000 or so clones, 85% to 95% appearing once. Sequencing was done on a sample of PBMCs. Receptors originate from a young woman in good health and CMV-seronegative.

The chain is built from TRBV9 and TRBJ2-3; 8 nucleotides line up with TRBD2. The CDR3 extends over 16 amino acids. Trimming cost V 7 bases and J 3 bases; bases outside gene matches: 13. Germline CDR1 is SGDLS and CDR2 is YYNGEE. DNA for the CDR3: TGTGCCAGCTCCAGCGGGGCGGGGGGAAGGACAGATACGCAGTATTTT. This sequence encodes CASSSGAGGRTDTQYF.

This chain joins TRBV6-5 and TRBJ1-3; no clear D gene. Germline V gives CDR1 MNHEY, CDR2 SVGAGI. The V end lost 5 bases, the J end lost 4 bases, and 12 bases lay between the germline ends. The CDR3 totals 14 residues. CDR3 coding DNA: TGTGCCAGCAGTCCCCAGACGGGAGGAAACACCATATATTTT. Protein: CASSPQTGGNTIYF.

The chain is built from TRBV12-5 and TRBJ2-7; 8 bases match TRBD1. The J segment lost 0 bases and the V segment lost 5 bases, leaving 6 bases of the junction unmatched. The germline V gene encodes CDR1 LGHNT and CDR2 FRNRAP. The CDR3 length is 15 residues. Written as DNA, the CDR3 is TGTGCTAGTGGTGAAACAGGGGGTAGCTCCTACGAGCAGTACTTC. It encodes CASGETGGSSYEQYF. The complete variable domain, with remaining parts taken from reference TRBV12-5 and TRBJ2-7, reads DARVTQTPRHKVTEMGQEVTMRCQPILGHNTVFWYRQTMMQGLELLAYFRNRAPLDDSGMPKDRFSAEMPDATLATLKIQPSEPRDSAVYFCASGETGGSSYEQYFGPGTRLTVT.

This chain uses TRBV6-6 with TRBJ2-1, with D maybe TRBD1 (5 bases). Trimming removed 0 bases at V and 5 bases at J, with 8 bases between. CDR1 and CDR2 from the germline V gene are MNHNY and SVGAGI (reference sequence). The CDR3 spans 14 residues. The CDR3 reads CASSYSGQNNEQFF. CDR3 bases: TGTGCCAGCAGTTACTCTGGACAAAACAATGAGCAGTTCTTC.

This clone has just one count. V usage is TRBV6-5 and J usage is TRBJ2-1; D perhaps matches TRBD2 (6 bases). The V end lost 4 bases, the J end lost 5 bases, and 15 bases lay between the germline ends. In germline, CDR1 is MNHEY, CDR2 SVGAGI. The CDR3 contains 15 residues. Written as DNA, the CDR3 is TGTGCCAGCAGTTCTCGCGGGACTCAACACAATGAGCAGTTCTTC. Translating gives CASSSRGTQHNEQFF.

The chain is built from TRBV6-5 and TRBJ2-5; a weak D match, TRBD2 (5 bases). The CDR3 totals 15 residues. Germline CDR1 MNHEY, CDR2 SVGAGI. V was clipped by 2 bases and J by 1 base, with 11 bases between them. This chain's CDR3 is CASSYSRTLQETQYF. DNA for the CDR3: TGTGCCAGCAGTTACAGCAGGACTCTCCAAGAGACCCAGTACTTC.

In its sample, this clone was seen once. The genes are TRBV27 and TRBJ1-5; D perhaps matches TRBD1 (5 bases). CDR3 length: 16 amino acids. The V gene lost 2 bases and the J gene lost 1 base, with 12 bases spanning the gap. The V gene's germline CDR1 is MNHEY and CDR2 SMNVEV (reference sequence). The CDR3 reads CASSLAGPWSNQPQHF. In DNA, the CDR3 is TGTGCCAGCAGTTTAGCGGGGCCTTGGAGCAATCAGCCCCAGCATTTT.

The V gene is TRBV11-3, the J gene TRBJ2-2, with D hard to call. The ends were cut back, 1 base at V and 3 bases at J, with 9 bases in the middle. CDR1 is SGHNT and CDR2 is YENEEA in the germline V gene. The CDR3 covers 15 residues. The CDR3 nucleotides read TGTGCCAGCAGCTTAGCGACAACTTACACCGGGGAGCTGTTTTTT. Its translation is CASSLATTYTGELFF. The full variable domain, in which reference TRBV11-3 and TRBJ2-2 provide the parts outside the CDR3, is EAGVVQSPRYKIIEKKQPVAFWCNPISGHNTLYWYLQNLGQGPELLIRYENEEAVDDSQLPKDRFSAERLKGVDSTLKIQPAELGDSAVYLCASSLATTYTGELFFGEGSRLTVL.

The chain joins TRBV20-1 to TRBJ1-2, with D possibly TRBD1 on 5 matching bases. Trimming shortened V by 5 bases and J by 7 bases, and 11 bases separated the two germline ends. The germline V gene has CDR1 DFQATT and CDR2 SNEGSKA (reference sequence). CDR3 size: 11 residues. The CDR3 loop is CSAGTTVGYTF. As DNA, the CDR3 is TGCAGTGCTGGAACGACAGTTGGCTACACCTTC.